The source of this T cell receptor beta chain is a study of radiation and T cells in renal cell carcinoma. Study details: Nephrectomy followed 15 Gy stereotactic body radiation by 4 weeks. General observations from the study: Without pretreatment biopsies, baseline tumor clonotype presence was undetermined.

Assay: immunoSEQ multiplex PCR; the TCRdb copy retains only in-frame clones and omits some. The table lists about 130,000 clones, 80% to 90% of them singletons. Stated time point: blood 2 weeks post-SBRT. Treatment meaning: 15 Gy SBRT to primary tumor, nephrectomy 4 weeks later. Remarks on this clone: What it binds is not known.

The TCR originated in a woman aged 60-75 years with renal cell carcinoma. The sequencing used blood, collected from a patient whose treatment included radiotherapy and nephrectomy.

CDR3 amino acids: CASSIDRGQGYQPQHF. In DNA form, the CDR3 reads TGTGCCAGTAGTATCGACAGGGGGCAAGGATACCAGCCCCAGCATTTT. This rearrangement joins TRBV19 to TRBJ1-5, with 10 bases matching TRBD1. The CDR3 is 16 residues long. Per the germline V gene, CDR1 is LNHDA and CDR2 is SQIVND (reference sequence). The V segment lost 3 bases and the J segment 7 bases; nucleotides outside the gene matches: 9.